The present TCR beta chain was sequenced within a study of cytomegalovirus exposure and HLA in healthy donors. As for the study in general: The 100 to 150 validation repertoires were reported in a later analysis to have been generated on the same platform as the roughly 680 first-cohort repertoires.

Study-wide findings and caveats: TCR clusters originating in the first cohort tended to co-occur in the approximately 120 validation repertoires, according to a later analysis. Most TCR sequences were uncommon, yet certain public TCRs appeared in many donors. There were 150 to 200 TCR beta chains listed as cytomegalovirus-associated.

Per the germline V gene, CDR1 is MNHEY and CDR2 is SVGAGI. V trimming: 6 bases; J trimming: 5 bases; junction bases outside the gene matches: 5. This CDR3 is 13 amino acids long. Worth noting for this clone: Its antigen is still unknown.

Generated by immunoSEQ multiplex PCR, the TCRdb table keeps only in-frame clones and is missing some. The repertoire consists of fewer than 300,000 clones, with around nine tenths occurring once and the leading ten covering roughly 0.93%. This receptor was identified in a woman aged 18-29 years in good health and CMV-seronegative. The specimen was PBMCs. The chain has TRBV6-5 and TRBJ2-7; 9 nucleotides agree with TRBD1. The CDR3 loop is CASSRDREDEQYF. DNA for the CDR3: TGTGCCAGCAGCCGGGACAGGGAGGACGAGCAGTACTTC.